The source of this T cell receptor (beta chain) is a study of CD8 T cells in ankylosing spondylitis. This clonotype was counted only a few times. What it binds is unknown. J gave up 7 bases and V 2 bases, and 1 base lay outside the gene matches. Germline CDR1 MNHNY, CDR2 SVGAGI (reference sequence). The CDR3 contains 12 residues. In TCRdb, the 5' RACE reads were re-called with MiXCR into one record per CDR3 protein. The sample yields 310,000 or so distinct CDR3 sequences, roughly 20% seen once. Study-wide results and caveats: Blood of patients with ankylosing spondylitis appeared to be characterized by a TCR beta motif of about eight highly homologous variants. Disease-linked clones reportedly concentrated significantly in matched ankylosing spondylitis synovial fluid.

The clonotype was recovered from a male donor with ankylosing spondylitis or in good health (not recorded which). Sequencing was done on a sample of blood, either unsorted or a sorted T cell fraction (not recorded which). The chain has TRBV6-6 and TRBJ1-1, with TRBD1 matching over 7 bases. The CDR3 DNA reads as TGTGCCAGCAGTTACGGGACAGTTGAAGCTTTCTTT. Encoded protein: CASSYGTVEAFF.